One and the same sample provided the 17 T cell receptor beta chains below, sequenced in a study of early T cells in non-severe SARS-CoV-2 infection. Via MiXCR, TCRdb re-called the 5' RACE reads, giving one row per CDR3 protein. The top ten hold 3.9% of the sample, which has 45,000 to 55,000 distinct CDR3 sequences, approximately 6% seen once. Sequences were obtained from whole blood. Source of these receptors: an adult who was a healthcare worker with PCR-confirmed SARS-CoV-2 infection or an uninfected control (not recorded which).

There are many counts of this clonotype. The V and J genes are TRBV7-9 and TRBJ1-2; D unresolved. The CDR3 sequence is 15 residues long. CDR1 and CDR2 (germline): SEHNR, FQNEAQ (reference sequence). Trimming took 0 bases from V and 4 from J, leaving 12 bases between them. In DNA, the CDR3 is TGTGCCAGCAGCTTAGCTTGGCGGGAAGGCTATGGCTACACCTTC. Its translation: CASSLAWREGYGYTF.

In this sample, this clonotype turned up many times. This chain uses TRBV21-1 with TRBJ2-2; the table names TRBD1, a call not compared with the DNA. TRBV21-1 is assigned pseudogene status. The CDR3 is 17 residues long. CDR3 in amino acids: CASSKVRWTGYTGELFF. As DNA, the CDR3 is TGTGCCAGCAGCAAAGTTCGCTGGACAGGGTACACCGGGGAGCTGTTTTTT.

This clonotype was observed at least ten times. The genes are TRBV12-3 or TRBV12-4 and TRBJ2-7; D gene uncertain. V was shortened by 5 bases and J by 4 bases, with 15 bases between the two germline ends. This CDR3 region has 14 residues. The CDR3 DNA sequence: TGTGCCAGCAGTCCTATGGCGAAGGCGTACGAGCAGTACTTC. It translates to CASSPMAKAYEQYF.

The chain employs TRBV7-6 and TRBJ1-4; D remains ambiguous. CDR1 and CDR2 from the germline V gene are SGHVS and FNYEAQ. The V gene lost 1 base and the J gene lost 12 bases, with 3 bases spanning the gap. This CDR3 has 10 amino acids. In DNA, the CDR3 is TGTGCCAGCAGCTTAGAGCAACTGTTTTTT. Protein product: CASSLEQLFF.

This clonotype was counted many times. The CDR3 reads CASSLGTGRMNTEAFF. DNA for the CDR3: TGCGCCAGCAGCTTGGGGACAGGGAGGATGAACACTGAAGCTTTCTTT. The V and J genes are TRBV5-1 and TRBJ1-1, with 8 bases matching TRBD1. V shed 0 bases, J shed 0 bases, and the junction held 4 bases outside the gene matches. The CDR3 extends over 16 amino acids. Germline V gives CDR1 SGHRS, CDR2 YFSETQ.

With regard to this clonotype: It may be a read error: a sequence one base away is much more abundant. The CDR3 DNA follows: TGCGCCAGCAGCCAAGTTGTCAGGCCTAATGAGCAGTTCTTC. It yields the protein CASSQVVRPNEQFF. The V gene is TRBV4-3, the J gene TRBJ2-1, with no clear D. Germline V gives CDR1 LGHNA, CDR2 YSLEER. Between the trimmed V and J ends, which lost 1 base and 7 bases, there was a span of 11 bases. This CDR3 has 14 amino acids.

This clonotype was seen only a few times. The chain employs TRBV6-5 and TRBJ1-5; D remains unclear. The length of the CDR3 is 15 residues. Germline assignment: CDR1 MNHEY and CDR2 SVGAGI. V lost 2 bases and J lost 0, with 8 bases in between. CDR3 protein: CASSYSYYSNQPQHF. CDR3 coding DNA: TGTGCCAGCAGTTACAGCTATTATAGCAATCAGCCCCAGCATTTT.

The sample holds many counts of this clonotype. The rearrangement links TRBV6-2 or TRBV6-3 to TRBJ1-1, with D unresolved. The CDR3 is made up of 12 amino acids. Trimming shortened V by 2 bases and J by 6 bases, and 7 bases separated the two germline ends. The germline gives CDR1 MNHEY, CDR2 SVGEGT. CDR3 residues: CASSYGQAEAFF. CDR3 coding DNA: TGTGCCAGCAGTTACGGGCAAGCTGAAGCTTTCTTT.

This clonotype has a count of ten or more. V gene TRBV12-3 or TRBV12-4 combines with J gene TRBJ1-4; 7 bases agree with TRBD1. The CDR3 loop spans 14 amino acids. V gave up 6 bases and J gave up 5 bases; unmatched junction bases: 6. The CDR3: CASSPGQVNEKLFF. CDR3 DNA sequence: TGTGCCAGCAGCCCCGGACAGGTCAATGAAAAACTGTTTTTT.

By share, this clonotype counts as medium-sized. In DNA, the CDR3 is TGTGCCAGCAGCCCTTCCGGGACCTTCACAGATACGCAGTATTTT. It specifies CASSPSGTFTDTQYF. The rearrangement joins TRBV7-3 to TRBJ2-3; D is tentatively TRBD1 or TRBD2 (5 bases each). The V end lost 5 bases, the J end lost 2 bases, and 14 bases lay between the germline ends. CDR3 length: 15 amino acids. Germline V gene lookup returns CDR1 SGHTA and CDR2 FQGTGA.

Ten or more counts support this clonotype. DNA for the CDR3: TGCGCCAGCAGCCAAGTCGCGAGGGATACGCAGTATTTT. Its protein is CASSQVARDTQYF. The chain couples TRBV4-3 to TRBJ2-3, with D hard to call. The CDR3 contains 13 residues. Germline V gives CDR1 LGHNA, CDR2 YSLEER. With 1 base removed from V and 6 bases from J, the gap between germline ends came to 8 bases.

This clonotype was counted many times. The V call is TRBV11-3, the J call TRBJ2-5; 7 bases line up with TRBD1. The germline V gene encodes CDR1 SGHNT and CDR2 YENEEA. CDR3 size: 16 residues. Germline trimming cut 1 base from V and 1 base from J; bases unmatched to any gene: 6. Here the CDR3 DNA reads TGTGCCAGCAGCTTAGTTTGGACAGGCACCCAAGAGACCCAGTACTTC. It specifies CASSLVWTGTQETQYF.

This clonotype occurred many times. CDR3 sequence: CASSQSPNYEQYF. In nucleotides, the CDR3 is TGTGCCAGCAGCCAATCACCGAACTACGAGCAGTACTTC. The chain joins TRBV3-1 to TRBJ2-7, with D uncertain. The CDR3 spans 13 residues. Trimming removed 2 bases at V and 3 bases at J, with 8 bases between. Germline lookup yields CDR1 LGHDT and CDR2 YNNKEL (reference sequence).

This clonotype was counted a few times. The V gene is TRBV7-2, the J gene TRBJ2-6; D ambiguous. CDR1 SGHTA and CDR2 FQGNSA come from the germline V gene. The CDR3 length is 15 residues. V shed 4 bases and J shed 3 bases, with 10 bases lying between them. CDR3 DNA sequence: TGTGCCAGCAGCTCCCGAGAAAGTGGGGCCAACGTCCTGACTTTC. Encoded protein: CASSSRESGANVLTF. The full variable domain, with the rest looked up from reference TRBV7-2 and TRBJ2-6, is GAGVSQSPSNKVTEKGKDVELRCDPISGHTALYWYRQSLGQGLEFLIYFQGNSAPDKSGLPSDRFSAERTGGSVSTLTIQRTQQEDSAVYLCASSSRESGANVLTFGAGSRLTVL.

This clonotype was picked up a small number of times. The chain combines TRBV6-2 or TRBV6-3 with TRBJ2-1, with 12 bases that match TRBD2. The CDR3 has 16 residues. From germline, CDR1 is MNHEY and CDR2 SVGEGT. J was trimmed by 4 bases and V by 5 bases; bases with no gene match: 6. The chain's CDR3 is CASSVSSGGAYNEQFF. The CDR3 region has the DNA TGTGCCAGCAGTGTTTCTAGCGGGGGGGCGTACAATGAGCAGTTCTTC.

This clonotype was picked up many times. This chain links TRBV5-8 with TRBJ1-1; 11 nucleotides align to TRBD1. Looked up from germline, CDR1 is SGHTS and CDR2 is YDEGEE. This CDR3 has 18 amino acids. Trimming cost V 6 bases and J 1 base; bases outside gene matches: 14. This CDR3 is CASNSDRTGGYSNTEAFF. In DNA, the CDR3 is TGTGCCAGCAACTCCGATCGGACAGGGGGCTATTCGAACACTGAAGCTTTCTTT.

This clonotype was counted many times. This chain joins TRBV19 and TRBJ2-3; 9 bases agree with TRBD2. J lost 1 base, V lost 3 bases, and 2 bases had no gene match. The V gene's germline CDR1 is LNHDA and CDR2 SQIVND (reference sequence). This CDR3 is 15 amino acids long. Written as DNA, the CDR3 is TGTGCCAGTAGTATGGTAGCGGGGGGCACAGATACGCAGTATTTT. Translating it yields CASSMVAGGTDTQYF.